Below, 18 T cell receptor beta chains from the same sample are listed, as sequenced in a study of cytomegalovirus exposure and HLA in healthy donors. Primers included in the PCR were 60 Vbeta and 13 Jbeta primers. TCRdb's copy holds only in-frame clones and misses some; the assay was immunoSEQ multiplex PCR. The sample records under 55,000 clones, approximately 77% being singletons. The sequenced material came from PBMCs. These receptors came from a woman aged 45-59 years in good health and CMV-seronegative.

The sample holds one count of this clone. The chain joins TRBV28 to TRBJ1-4; the match to TRBD1 covers 10 bases. Germline V lookup: CDR1 MDHEN, CDR2 SYDVKM. CDR3 length equals 15 residues. With 4 bases clipped from V and 6 bases from J, the junction kept 5 bases outside the gene matches. The CDR3 loop reads CASSSGQGGDEKLFF. The CDR3 bases are TGTGCCAGCAGTTCCGGACAGGGGGGGGATGAAAAACTGTTTTTT.

The chain uses TRBV9 and TRBJ2-3, with TRBD2 identical over 7 bases. V was clipped by 6 bases and J by 6 bases; unmatched bases: 10. The CDR3 is made up of 14 amino acids. Per germline, CDR1 SGDLS and CDR2 YYNGEE. The CDR3 coding sequence is TGTGCCAGCACTAAGCACAACGGGGGGGATACGCAGTATTTT. It specifies CASTKHNGGDTQYF.

In its sample, this clone was seen a few times. CDR3 amino acids: CASSTQGRANEQFF. In DNA form, the CDR3 reads TGCGCCAGCAGCACCCAGGGGAGGGCCAATGAGCAGTTCTTC. The chain carries TRBV5-1 and TRBJ2-1; maybe TRBD2 (7 bases). The CDR3 has 14 amino acids. Per the germline V gene, CDR1 is SGHRS and CDR2 is YFSETQ. V was pared by 4 bases and J by 6 bases, with 14 bases between. The whole variable domain, filled in from reference TRBV5-1 and TRBJ2-1, reads KAGVTQTPRYLIKTRGQQVTLSCSPISGHRSVSWYQQTPGQGLQFLFEYFSETQRNKGNFPGRFSGRQFSNSRSEMNVSTLELGDSALYLCASSTQGRANEQFFGPGTRLTVL.

The chain employs TRBV28 and TRBJ1-5, with D hard to call. CDR3 length: 15 residues. The V end lost 5 bases, the J end lost 3 bases, and 14 bases lay between the germline ends. Per germline, CDR1 MDHEN and CDR2 SYDVKM. The CDR3 here is CASSPNPGSNQPQHF. The CDR3 DNA reads TGTGCCAGCAGTCCAAATCCGGGATCCAATCAGCCCCAGCATTTT.

The genes are TRBV27 and TRBJ2-7; 10 bases match TRBD2. The CDR3 covers 15 residues. The ends lost 7 bases at V and 5 bases at J; junction bases unmatched: 11. CDR1 and CDR2 from the germline V gene are MNHEY and SMNVEV (reference sequence). CDR3 sequence (DNA): TGTGCCAGCAATTACTTAGCGGGAGGCAACGACGAGCAGTACTTC. Protein: CASNYLAGGNDEQYF.

This clone was observed a handful of times. CDR3 sequence (DNA): TGTGCCAGCAGCTTCCAAACAGGGGACAATGAGCAGTTCTTC. It yields the protein CASSFQTGDNEQFF. The chain is built from TRBV7-2 and TRBJ2-1; 7 nucleotides match TRBD1. CDR1 SGHTA and CDR2 FQGNSA come from the germline V gene. Unmatched junction bases numbered 4, after V lost 3 bases and J lost 5 bases. The CDR3 consists of 14 residues.

The rearrangement joins TRBV19 to TRBJ2-3, with 8 nucleotides matching TRBD1. V lost 3 bases to trimming and J lost 11 bases; unmatched junction nucleotides: 7. CDR3 length: 13 residues. Germline CDR1 is LNHDA and CDR2 is SQIVND (reference sequence). CDR3 DNA: TGTGCCAGTAGTATCCGACAGGGGAAGGAGCAGTATTTT. It yields the protein CASSIRQGKEQYF.

The table lists this clone with a few counts. The CDR3 loop reads CASKGDVGWGYTF. CDR3 coding DNA: TGTGCCAGCAAGGGGGATGTTGGATGGGGCTACACCTTC. The J gene is TRBJ1-2, the V gene TRBV2, with TRBD1 as a possible D gene (6 bases). The CDR3 totals 13 residues. V was shortened by 7 bases and J by 8 bases, with 17 bases between the two germline ends. Germline V gene data show CDR1 as SNHLY and CDR2 as FYNNEI.

This chain uses TRBV5-1 with TRBJ2-3; D may be TRBD2 (5 bases). The ends were cut back, 4 bases at V and 3 bases at J, with 15 bases in the middle. CDR3 length: 15 residues. The germline CDR1 and CDR2 sequences are SGHRS and YFSETQ. CDR3 amino acids: CASSGGQVVTDTQYF. For the CDR3, the DNA is TGCGCCAGCAGCGGCGGGCAAGTCGTGACAGATACGCAGTATTTT.

This chain links TRBV6-6 with TRBJ2-2; 12 nucleotides agree with TRBD2. CDR1 and CDR2 (germline): MNHNY, SVGAGI (reference sequence). Trimming cost V 5 bases and J 6 bases; bases outside gene matches: 4. The CDR3 contains 15 residues. CDR3 sequence (DNA): TGTGCCAGCAGTACGCTAGCGGGAGGGCCCGGGGAGCTGTTTTTT. Its translation is CASSTLAGGPGELFF.

The chain couples TRBV5-1 to TRBJ2-1, with TRBD2 matching over 9 bases. This CDR3 is 16 amino acids long. Germline CDR1 is SGHRS and CDR2 is YFSETQ. J gave up 4 bases and V 4 bases, and 9 bases lay outside the gene matches. CDR3 in DNA: TGCGCCAGCAGCCCGACCGGGACTAGCCAATACAATGAGCAGTTCTTC. Translation gives CASSPTGTSQYNEQFF.

The rearrangement uses TRBV6-6 and TRBJ2-3, with a weak D call TRBD2 (5 bases). CDR3 length equals 15 residues. Trimming took off 7 bases at V and 5 bases at J, with 19 bases between the two ends. Germline assignment: CDR1 MNHNY and CDR2 SVGAGI (reference sequence). Here the CDR3 DNA reads TGTGCCAGCATTCGAGGCGCGGAGGAGATAGATACGCAGTATTTT. Translation gives CASIRGAEEIDTQYF.

A few counts support this clone. The V and J genes are TRBV7-2 and TRBJ2-5, with 7 bases matching TRBD2. V dropped 4 bases and J dropped 11; count of bases not matched to a gene: 7. This CDR3 is 12 amino acids long. Germline CDR1 is SGHTA and CDR2 is FQGNSA. In nucleotides, the CDR3 is TGTGCCAGCAGCTCCACAGCGGGGAAGCAGTACTTC. Its translation: CASSSTAGKQYF.

The J gene is TRBJ1-2, the V gene TRBV28; the match to TRBD1 covers 7 bases. This CDR3 is built from 13 residues. V lost 4 bases and J lost 3; bases outside the gene matches: 2. CDR1 is MDHEN and CDR2 is SYDVKM in the germline V gene. Written as DNA, the CDR3 is TGTGCCAGCAGTTCCGGACAGGACTATGGCTACACCTTC. Translating gives CASSSGQDYGYTF.

The V call is TRBV29-1, the J call TRBJ2-5, with D perhaps TRBD1 (6 bases). The last part of the DNA fits TRBJ2-7 better; the J call may be wrong. Germline V CDR1 and CDR2: SQVTM, ANQGSEA. The CDR3 has 14 amino acids. Written as DNA, the CDR3 is TGCAGCGTTACGATAGGGGGTAGTAGCGACGAGCAGTACTTC. Translated: CSVTIGGSSDEQYF.

J is TRBJ2-5 and V is TRBV9; 7 positions match TRBD2. CDR1 and CDR2 from the germline V gene are SGDLS and YYNGEE. J lost 5 bases, V lost 2 bases, and 6 bases had no gene match. The CDR3 is 14 amino acids. This CDR3 is CASSVGGGMETQYF. In DNA form, the CDR3 reads TGTGCCAGCAGCGTTGGGGGAGGGATGGAGACCCAGTACTTC.

As regards this clone: One junction end does not reproduce the germline sequence, and a read error may be involved. Different DNA sequences within this sample yield the same CDR3. The chain couples TRBV10-3 to TRBJ2-7; 8 nucleotides match TRBD2. Germline V gives CDR1 ENHRY, CDR2 SYGVKD. This CDR3 comprises 14 residues. CDR3 nucleotide sequence: TGTGCCATCAGTGGGACTAGCAGCCCCTACGAACAGTACTTC. The encoded protein is CAISGTSSPYEQYF.

The chain couples TRBV2 to TRBJ2-7; perhaps TRBD2 as D (5 bases). Germline-derived CDR1 and CDR2 are SNHLY and FYNNEI. Trimming took 4 bases from V and 6 from J, leaving 7 bases between them. The CDR3 has 11 amino acids. CDR3 coding DNA: TGTGCCAGCAGTGCGGAGGTCGAGCAGTACTTC. It specifies CASSAEVEQYF.